This T cell receptor beta chain was retrieved from a study of T cell responses to AZD1222 COVID-19 vaccine. Repertoires were generated with immunoSEQ multiplex PCR, while TCRdb's copy carries only in-frame clones and drops some. The table has about 120,000 clones, just over 90% seen once. The CDR3 contains 12 residues. Trimming removed 8 bases at V and 5 bases at J, with 9 bases between. Germline V gene data show CDR1 as MNHEY and CDR2 as SVGAGI. The sequence came from an adult who received the AZD1222 COVID-19 vaccine. The chain carries TRBV6-5 and TRBJ2-2; a possible D gene is TRBD2 (5 bases). The sequenced sample was peripheral blood, obtained 28 days after the second AZD1222 dose. Here the CDR3 reads CASFSGTGELFF. In DNA, the CDR3 is TGTGCCAGCTTTTCGGGGACCGGGGAGCTGTTTTTT.